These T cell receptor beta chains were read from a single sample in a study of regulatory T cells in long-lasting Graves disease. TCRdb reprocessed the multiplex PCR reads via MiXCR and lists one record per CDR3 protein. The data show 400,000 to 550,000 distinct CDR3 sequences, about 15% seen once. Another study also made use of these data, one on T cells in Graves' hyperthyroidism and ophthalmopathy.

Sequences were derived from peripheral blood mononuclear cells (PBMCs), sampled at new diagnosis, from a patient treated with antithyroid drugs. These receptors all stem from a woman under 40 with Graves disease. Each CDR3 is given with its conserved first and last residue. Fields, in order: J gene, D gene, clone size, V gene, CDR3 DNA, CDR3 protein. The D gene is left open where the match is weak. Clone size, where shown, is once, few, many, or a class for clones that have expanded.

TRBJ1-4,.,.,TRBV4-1,TGCGCCAGCAGCCAAGATTATAGGGAGAAGGATGAAAAACTGTTTTTT,CASSQDYREKDEKLFF
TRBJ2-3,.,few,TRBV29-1,TGCAGCGTACGAACCACAGATACGCAGTATTTT,CSVRTTDTQYF
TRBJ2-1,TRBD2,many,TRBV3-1,TGTGCCAGCAGCCATGATCCTAGCGGGAGGAAGCAGTTCTTC,CASSHDPSGRKQFF
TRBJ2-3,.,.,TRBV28,TGTGCCAGCAGTTTGGCCTTGGGGGAGGGGGCCGGAGATACGCAGTATTTT,CASSLALGEGAGDTQYF
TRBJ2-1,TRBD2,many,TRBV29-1,TGCAGCGTTGGGGCTAGCGGTCCTCACAATGAGCAGTTCTTC,CSVGASGPHNEQFF
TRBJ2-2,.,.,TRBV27,TGTGCCAGCAGTCTATTAAATCCCACCGGGGAGCTGTTTTTT,CASSLLNPTGELFF
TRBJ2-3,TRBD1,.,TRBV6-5,TGTGCCAGCAGTTACTCTTGGGACAGGGGGCCGGCAGATACGCAGTATTTT,CASSYSWDRGPADTQYF
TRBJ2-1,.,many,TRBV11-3,TGTGCCAGCAGCTTATCTATGGCAAGTGAGCAGTTCTTC,CASSLSMASEQFF
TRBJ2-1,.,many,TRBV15,TGTGCCACCCGACAGGATTCCAATGAGCAGTTCTTC,CATRQDSNEQFF
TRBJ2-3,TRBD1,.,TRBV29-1,TGCAGCGTTGAACAAGACAGGGGGTTAGATACGCAGTATTTT,CSVEQDRGLDTQYF
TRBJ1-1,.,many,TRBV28,TGTGCCAGCAGCCAGAGGGCATCCGAAGCTTTCTTT,CASSQRASEAFF
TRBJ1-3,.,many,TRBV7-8,TGTGCCAGCAGCTCAAGGGGCGTCTCCTCTGGAAACACCATATATTTT,CASSSRGVSSGNTIYF
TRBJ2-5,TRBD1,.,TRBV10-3,TGTGCCATCAGCATACAGGGGGATTGGGAGACCCAGTACTTC,CAISIQGDWETQYF
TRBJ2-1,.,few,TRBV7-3,TGTGCCAGCAGCTTAGGCATGAAGGATGAGCAGTTCTTC,CASSLGMKDEQFF
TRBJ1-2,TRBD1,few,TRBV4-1,TGCGCCAGCAGCCCGGCGGGACAGGGGAAAAGTGGCTACACCTTC,CASSPAGQGKSGYTF
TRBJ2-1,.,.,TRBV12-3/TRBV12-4,TGTGCCAGCACCTTGGACACGCAGCAGTTCTTC,CASTLDTQQFF
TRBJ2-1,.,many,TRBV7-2,TGTGCCAGCAGCTTATCACTAGCCCCGGGGCATGAGCAGTTCTTC,CASSLSLAPGHEQFF
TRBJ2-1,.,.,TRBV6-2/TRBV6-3,TGTGCCAGCAGTTACCTGGGGGGAAGCACCCGTCGAAACAATGAGCAGTTCTTC,CASSYLGGSTRRNNEQFF
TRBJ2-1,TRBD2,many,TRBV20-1,TGCAGTGCTAGACGGCGGGGGGGATACAATGAGCAGTTCTTC,CSARRRGGYNEQFF
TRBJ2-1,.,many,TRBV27,TGTGCCAGCAGTTTAAATCCCCGGTCTAGCTATGAGCAGTTCTTC,CASSLNPRSSYEQFF
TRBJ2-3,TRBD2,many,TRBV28,TGTGCCAGCATTACATCGGGAGGGTCCTCAGATACGCAGTATTTT,CASITSGGSSDTQYF